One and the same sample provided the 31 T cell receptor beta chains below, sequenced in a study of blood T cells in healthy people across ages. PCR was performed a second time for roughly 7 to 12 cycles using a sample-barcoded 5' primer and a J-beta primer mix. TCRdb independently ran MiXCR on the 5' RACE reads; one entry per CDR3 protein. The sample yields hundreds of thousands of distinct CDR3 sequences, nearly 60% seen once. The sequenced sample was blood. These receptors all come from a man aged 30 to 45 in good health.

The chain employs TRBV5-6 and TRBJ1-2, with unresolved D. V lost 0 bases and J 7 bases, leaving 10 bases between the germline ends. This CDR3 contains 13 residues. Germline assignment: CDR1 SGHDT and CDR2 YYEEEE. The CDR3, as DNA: TGTGCCAGCAGCTTGGAAGGGAAAGGTGGCTACACCTTC. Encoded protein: CASSLEGKGGYTF.

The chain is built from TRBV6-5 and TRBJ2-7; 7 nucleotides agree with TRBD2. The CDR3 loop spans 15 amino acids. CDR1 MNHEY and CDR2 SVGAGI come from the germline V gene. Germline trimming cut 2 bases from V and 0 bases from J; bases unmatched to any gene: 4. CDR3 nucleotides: TGTGCCAGCAGTTACCGGGACTACTTCTCCTACGAGCAGTACTTC. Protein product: CASSYRDYFSYEQYF.

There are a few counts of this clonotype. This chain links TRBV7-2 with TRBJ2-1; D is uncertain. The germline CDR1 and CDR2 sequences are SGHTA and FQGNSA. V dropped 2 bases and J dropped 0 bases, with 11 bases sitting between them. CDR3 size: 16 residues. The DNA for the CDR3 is TGTGCCAGCAGCTTAATCGGGCTGGGCTCCTACAATGAGCAGTTCTTC. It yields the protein CASSLIGLGSYNEQFF.

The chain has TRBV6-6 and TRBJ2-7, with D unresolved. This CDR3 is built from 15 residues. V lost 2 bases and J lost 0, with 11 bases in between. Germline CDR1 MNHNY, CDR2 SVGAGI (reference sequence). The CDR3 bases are TGTGCCAGCAGTTACGATCGTTGGGGCTCCTACGAGCAGTACTTC. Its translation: CASSYDRWGSYEQYF.

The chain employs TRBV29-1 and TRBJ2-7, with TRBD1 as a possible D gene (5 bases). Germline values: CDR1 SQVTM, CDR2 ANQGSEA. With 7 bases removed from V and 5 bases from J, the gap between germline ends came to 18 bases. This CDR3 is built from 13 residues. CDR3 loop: CSATGPRTDEQYF. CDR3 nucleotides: TGCAGCGCCACAGGACCTAGGACCGACGAGCAGTACTTC.

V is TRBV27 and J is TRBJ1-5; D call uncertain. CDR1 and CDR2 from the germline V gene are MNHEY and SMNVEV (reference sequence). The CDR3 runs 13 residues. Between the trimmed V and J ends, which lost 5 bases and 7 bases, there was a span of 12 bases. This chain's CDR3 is CASSKSKGQPQHF. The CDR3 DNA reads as TGTGCCAGCAGTAAAAGTAAGGGCCAGCCCCAGCATTTT.

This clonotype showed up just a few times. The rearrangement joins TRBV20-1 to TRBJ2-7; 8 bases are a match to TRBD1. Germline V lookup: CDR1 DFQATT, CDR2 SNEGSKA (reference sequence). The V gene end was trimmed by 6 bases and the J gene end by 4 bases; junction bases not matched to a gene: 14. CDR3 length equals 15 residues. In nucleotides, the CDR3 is TGCAGTGCGGCCACCGGACAGGGTTATAGTTACGAGCAGTACTTC. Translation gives CSAATGQGYSYEQYF.

The CDR3 nucleotides are TGTGCCAGCAGCTCAACCTTCGACAGACAGGGTTTGGCGAATACGCAGTATTTT. Translation: CASSSTFDRQGLANTQYF. The genes are TRBV11-2 and TRBJ2-3, with 7 bases lining up with TRBD1. CDR1 is SGHAT and CDR2 is FQNNGV in the germline V gene. J gave up 7 bases and V 4 bases, and 20 bases lay outside the gene matches. This CDR3 comprises 18 residues.

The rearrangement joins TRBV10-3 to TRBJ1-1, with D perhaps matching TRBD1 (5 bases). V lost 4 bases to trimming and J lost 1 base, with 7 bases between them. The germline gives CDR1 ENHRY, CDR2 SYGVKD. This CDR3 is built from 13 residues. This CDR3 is CAISAGENTEAFF. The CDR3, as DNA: TGTGCCATCAGTGCGGGGGAGAACACTGAAGCTTTCTTT.

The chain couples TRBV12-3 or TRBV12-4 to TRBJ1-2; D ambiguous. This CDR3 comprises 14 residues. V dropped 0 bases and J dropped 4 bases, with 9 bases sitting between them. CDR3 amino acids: CASSLALEGYGYTF. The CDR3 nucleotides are TGTGCCAGCAGTTTAGCGCTTGAGGGCTATGGCTACACCTTC.

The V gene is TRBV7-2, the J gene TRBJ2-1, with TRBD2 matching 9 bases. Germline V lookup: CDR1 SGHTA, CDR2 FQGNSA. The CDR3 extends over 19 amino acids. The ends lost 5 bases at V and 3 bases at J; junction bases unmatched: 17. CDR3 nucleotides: TGTGCCAGCAGCCCGATGGGGACTAGCTACTTATTAATCTACAATGAGCAGTTCTTC. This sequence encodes CASSPMGTSYLLIYNEQFF.

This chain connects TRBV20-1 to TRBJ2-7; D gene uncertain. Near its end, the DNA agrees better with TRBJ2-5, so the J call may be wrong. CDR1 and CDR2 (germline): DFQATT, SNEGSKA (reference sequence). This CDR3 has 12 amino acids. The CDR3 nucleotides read TGCAGTGCTAGAGAATCTGTGGAGACCCAGTACTTC. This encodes CSARESVETQYF.

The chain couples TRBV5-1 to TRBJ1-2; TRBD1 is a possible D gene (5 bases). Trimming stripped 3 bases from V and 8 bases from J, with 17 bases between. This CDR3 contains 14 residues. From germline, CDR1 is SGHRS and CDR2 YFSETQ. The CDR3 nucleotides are TGCGCCAGCAGCTCCCAGGGACGGAGCGACGGCTACACCTTC. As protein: CASSSQGRSDGYTF.

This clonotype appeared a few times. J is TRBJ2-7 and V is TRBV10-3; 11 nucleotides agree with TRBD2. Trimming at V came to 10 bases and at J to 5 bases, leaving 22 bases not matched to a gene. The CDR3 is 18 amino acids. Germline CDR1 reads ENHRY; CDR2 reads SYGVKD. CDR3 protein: CATTRRTSGRLGWDEQYF. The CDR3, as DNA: TGTGCCACCACCCGAAGGACTAGCGGGCGTTTGGGTTGGGACGAGCAGTACTTC.

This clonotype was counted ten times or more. The CDR3 DNA reads as TGCAGTGCTACCAGGGGGACTAGCGGTTTCGGAGAGACCCAGTACTTC. Its protein is CSATRGTSGFGETQYF. J is TRBJ2-5 and V is TRBV20-1, with 11 positions matching TRBD2. The CDR3 is 16 residues long. Trimming at V came to 4 bases and at J to 4 bases, leaving 11 bases not matched to a gene. CDR1 and CDR2 (germline): DFQATT, SNEGSKA (reference sequence).

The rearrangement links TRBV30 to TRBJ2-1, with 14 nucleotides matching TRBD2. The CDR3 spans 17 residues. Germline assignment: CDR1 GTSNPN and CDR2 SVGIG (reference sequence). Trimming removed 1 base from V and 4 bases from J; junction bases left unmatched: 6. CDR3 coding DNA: TGTGCCTGGAGTGGGGGACTAGCGGGGGCGCTTTACAATGAGCAGTTCTTC. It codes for CAWSGGLAGALYNEQFF.

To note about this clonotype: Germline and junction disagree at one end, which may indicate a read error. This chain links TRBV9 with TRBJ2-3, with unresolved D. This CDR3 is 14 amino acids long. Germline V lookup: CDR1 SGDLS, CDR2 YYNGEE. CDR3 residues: CANSDGSPTDTQYF. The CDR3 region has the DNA TGTGCCAACAGCGACGGGTCTCCCACAGATACGCAGTATTTT.

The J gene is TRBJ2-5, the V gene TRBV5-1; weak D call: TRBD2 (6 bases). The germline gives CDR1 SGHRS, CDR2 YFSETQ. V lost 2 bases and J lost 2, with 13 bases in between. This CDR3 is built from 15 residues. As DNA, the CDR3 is TGCGCCAGCAGCTTTGAGGGCGGGAAACAAGAGACCCAGTACTTC. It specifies CASSFEGGKQETQYF.

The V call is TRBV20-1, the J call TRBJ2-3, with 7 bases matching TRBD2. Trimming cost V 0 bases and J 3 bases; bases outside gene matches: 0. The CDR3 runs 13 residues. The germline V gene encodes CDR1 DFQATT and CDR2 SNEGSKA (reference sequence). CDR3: CSARDSGTDTQYF. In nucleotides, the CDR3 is TGCAGTGCTAGAGATAGCGGGACAGATACGCAGTATTTT.

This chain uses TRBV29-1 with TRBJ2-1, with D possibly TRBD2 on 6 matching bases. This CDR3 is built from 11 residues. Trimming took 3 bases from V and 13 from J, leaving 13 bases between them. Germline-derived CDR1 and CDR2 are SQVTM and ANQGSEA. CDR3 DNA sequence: TGCAGCGTTGAGGGTCGGGAGACCCAGTTCTTC. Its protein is CSVEGRETQFF.

The CDR3 loop is CASSQGRGNNEKLFF. CDR3 bases: TGTGCCAGCAGCCAAGGACGGGGGAATAATGAAAAACTGTTTTTT. The V call is TRBV3-1, the J call TRBJ1-4, with a tentative D call TRBD1 (5 bases). The CDR3 spans 15 residues. Germline V gene sequence: CDR1 LGHDT, CDR2 YNNKEL (reference sequence). Between the trimmed V and J ends, which lost 1 base and 4 bases, there was a span of 10 bases.

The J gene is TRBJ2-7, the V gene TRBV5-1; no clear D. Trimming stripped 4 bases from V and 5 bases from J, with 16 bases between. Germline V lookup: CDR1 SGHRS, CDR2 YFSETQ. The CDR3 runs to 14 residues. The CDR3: CASSADFSRNEQYF. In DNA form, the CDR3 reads TGCGCCAGCAGCGCTGACTTCTCCCGGAACGAGCAGTACTTC.

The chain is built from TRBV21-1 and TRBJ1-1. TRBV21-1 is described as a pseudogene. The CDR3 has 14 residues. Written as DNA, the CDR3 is TGTGCCAGCGGCAAAGCGGGGTTTAGCACTGAAGCTTTCTTT. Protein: CASGKAGFSTEAFF.

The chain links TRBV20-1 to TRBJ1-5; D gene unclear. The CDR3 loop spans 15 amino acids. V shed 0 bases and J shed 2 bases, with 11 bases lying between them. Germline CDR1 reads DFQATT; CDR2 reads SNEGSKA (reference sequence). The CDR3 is CSARDTAGGNQPQHF. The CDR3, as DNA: TGCAGTGCTAGAGATACAGCGGGAGGCAATCAGCCCCAGCATTTT.

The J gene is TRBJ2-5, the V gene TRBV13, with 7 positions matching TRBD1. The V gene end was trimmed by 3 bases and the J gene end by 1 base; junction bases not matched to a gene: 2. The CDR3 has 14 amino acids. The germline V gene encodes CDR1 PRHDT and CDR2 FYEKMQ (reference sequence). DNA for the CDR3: TGTGCCAGCAGCTTCCGACAGGGCCAAGAGACCCAGTACTTC. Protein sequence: CASSFRQGQETQYF.

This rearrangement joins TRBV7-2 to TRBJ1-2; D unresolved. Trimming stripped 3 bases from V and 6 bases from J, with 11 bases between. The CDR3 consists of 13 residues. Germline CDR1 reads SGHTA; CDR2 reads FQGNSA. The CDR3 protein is CASSFTGSDGYTF. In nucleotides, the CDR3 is TGTGCCAGCAGCTTCACCGGCTCTGATGGCTACACCTTC.

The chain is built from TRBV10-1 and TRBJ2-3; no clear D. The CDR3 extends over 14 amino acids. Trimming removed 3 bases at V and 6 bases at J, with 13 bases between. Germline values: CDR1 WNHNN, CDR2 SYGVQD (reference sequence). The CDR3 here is CASSDESPRDTQYF. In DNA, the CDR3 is TGCGCCAGCAGTGATGAGTCCCCTCGGGATACGCAGTATTTT.

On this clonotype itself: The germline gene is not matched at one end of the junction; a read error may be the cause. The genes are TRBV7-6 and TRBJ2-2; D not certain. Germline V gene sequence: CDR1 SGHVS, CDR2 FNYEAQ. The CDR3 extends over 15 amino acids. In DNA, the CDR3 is TGTGCCGGCAGCCTCAGGACGGACGGCACCGGGGAGCTGTTTTTT. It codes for CAGSLRTDGTGELFF.

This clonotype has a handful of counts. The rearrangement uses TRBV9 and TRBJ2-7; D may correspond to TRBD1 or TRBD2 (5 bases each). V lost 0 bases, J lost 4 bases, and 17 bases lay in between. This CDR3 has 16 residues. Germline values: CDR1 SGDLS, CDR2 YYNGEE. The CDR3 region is CASSVGSGTPSYEQYF. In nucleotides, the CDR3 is TGTGCCAGCAGCGTAGGATCAGGGACCCCCTCGTACGAGCAGTACTTC.

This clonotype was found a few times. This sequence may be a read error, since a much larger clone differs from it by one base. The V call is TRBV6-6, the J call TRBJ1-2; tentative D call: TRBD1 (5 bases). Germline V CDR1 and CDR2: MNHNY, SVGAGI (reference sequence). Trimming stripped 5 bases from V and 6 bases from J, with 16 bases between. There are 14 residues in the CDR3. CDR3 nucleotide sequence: TGTGCCAGCAGTGACCAGGGCCCCAGGGATGGCTACACCTTC. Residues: CASSDQGPRDGYTF.

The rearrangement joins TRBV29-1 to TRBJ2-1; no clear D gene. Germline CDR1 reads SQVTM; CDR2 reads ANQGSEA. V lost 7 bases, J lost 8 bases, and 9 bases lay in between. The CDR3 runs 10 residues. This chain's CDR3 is CSAVMDEQFF. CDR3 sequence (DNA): TGCAGCGCCGTTATGGATGAGCAGTTCTTC.